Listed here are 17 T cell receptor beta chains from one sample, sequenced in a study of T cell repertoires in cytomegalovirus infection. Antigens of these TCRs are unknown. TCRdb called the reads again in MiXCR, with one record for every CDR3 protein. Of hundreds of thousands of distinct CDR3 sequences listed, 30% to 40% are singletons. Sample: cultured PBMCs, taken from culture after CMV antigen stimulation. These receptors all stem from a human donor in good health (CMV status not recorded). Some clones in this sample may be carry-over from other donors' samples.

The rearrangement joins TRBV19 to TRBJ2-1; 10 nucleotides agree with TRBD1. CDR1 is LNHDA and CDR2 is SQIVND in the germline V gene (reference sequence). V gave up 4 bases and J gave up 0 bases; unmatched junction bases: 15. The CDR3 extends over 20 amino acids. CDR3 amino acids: CASSTPGQGTVWASYNEQFF. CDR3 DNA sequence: TGTGCCAGTAGTACCCCGGGACAGGGGACGGTGTGGGCCTCCTACAATGAGCAGTTCTTC.

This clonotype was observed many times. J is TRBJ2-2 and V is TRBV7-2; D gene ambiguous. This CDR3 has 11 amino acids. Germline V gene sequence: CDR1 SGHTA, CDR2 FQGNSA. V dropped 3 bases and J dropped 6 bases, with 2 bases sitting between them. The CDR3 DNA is TGTGCCAGCAGCTTCCCCGGGGAGCTGTTTTTT. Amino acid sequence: CASSFPGELFF.

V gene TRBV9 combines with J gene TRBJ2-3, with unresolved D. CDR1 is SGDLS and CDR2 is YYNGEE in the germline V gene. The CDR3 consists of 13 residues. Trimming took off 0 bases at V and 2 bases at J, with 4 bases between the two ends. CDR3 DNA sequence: TGTGCCAGCAGCGTAGTTCCCACAGATACGCAGTATTTT. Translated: CASSVVPTDTQYF.

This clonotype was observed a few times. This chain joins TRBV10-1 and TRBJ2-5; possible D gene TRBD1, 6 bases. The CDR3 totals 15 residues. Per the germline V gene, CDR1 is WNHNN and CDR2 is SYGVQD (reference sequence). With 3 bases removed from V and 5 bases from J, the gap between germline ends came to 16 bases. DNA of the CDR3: TGCGCCAGCAGTGATCCAGGGGATATTTATGAGACCCAGTACTTC. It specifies CASSDPGDIYETQYF.

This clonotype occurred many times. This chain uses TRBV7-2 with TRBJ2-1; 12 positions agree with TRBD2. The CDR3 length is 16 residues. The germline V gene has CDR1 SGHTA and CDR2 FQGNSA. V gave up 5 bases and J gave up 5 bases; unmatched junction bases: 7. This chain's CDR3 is CASSRWGLAGNNEQFF. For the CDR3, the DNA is TGTGCCAGCAGCCGATGGGGACTAGCGGGCAACAATGAGCAGTTCTTC.

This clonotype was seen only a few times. CDR3 nucleotides: TGTGCCAGTAGTATGGGGAACCCGAACACCGGGGAGCTGTTTTTT. Translated, it gives CASSMGNPNTGELFF. The J gene is TRBJ2-2, the V gene TRBV19; D remains unclear. V gave up 3 bases and J gave up 0 bases, with 8 bases separating them. The CDR3 loop spans 15 amino acids. Germline CDR1 and CDR2: LNHDA and SQIVND (reference sequence).

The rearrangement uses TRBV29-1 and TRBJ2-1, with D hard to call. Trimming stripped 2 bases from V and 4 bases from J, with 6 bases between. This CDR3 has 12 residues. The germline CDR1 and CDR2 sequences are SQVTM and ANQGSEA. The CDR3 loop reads CSVEWVYNEQFF. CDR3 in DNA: TGCAGCGTTGAATGGGTTTACAATGAGCAGTTCTTC.

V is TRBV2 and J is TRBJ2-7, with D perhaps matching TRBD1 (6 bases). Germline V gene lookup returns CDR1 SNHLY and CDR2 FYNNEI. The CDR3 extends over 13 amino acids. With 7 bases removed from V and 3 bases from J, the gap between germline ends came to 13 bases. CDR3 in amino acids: CASTRTAFYEQYV. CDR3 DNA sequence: TGTGCCAGCACAAGGACAGCGTTCTACGAGCAGTACGTC.

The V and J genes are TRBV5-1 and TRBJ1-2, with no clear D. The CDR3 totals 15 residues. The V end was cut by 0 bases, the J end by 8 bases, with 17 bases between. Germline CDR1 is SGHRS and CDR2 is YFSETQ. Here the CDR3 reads CASSLDLTRTQGYTF. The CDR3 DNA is TGCGCCAGCAGCTTGGATCTCACGCGGACGCAGGGCTACACCTTC.

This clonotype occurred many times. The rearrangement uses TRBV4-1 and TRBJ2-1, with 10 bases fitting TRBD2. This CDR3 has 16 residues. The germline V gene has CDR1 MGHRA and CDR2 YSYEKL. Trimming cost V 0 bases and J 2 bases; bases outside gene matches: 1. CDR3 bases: TGCGCCAGCAGCCAAGATGGACTAGCGGCCTACAATGAGCAGTTCTTC. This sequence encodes CASSQDGLAAYNEQFF.

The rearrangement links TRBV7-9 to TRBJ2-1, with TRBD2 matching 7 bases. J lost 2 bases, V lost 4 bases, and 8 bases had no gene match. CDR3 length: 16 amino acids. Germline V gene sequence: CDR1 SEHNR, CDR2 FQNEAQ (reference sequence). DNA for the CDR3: TGTGCCAGCAGCTCCATAGCGGGTCAAACCTACAATGAGCAGTTCTTC. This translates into CASSSIAGQTYNEQFF.

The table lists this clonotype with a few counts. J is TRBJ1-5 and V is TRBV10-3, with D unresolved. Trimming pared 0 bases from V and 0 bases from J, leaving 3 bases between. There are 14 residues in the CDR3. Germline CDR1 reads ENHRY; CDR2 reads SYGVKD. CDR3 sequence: CAISESDSNQPQHF. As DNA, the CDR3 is TGTGCCATCAGTGAGTCTGATAGCAATCAGCCCCAGCATTTT.

The CDR3 region is CASSQEGRGAKETQYF. The DNA of the CDR3 is TGCGCCAGCAGCCAAGAAGGGCGGGGGGCTAAGGAGACCCAGTACTTC. This chain connects TRBV4-3 to TRBJ2-5; 8 bases line up with TRBD2. V shed 0 bases, J shed 5 bases, and the junction held 8 bases outside the gene matches. From germline, CDR1 is LGHNA and CDR2 YSLEER. The length of the CDR3 is 16 residues.

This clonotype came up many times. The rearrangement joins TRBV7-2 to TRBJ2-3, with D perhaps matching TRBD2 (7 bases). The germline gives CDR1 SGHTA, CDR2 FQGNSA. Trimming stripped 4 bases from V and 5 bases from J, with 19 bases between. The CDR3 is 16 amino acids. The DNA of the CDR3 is TGTGCCAGCAGCTCCTGGGCGGGGGCCGGTGGAGATACGCAGTATTTT. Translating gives CASSSWAGAGGDTQYF.

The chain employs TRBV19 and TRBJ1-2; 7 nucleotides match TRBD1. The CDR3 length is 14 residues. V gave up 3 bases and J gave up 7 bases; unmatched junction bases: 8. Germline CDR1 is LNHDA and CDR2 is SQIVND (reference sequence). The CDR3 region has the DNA TGTGCCAGTAGTATTGGCTCGACAGGGCTTGGCTACACCTTC. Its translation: CASSIGSTGLGYTF.

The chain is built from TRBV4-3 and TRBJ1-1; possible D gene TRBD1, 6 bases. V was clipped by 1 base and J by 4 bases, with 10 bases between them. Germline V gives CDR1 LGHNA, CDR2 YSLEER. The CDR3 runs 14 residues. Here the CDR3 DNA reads TGCGCCAGCAGCCAAGCGGGGGCACTCACTGAAGCTTTCTTT. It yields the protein CASSQAGALTEAFF.

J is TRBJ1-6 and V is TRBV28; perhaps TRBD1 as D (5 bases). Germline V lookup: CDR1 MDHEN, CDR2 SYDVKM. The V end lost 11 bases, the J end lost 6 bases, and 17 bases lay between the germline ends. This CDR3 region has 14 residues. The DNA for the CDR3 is TGTGCCTCTTGGGGAGGGGTTTTTAATTCACCCCTCCACTTT. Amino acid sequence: CASWGGVFNSPLHF.